These 27 T cell receptor beta chains were all obtained from the same sample, sequenced in a study of blood T cell repertoires in COVID-19. Libraries were prepared by immunoSEQ multiplex PCR; TCRdb keeps only in-frame clonotypes and omits some of them. The sample carries about 100,000 clones, less than 90% recorded once. What was sequenced was peripheral blood. Receptors originate from a man aged 25-45 years in a cohort sampled during active COVID-19.

The V call is TRBV19, the J call TRBJ2-2; 9 bases line up with TRBD1. Germline V gene lookup returns CDR1 LNHDA and CDR2 SQIVND (reference sequence). V shed 5 bases and J 8 bases; nucleotides not matched to a gene: 6. The CDR3 covers 14 residues. The CDR3 bases are TGTGCCAGTAGTCCGACAGGGGGAATAGGGGAGCTGTTTTTT. Translating it yields CASSPTGGIGELFF.

The gene calls are TRBV12-3 or TRBV12-4 and TRBJ1-1; no reliable D call. V was shortened by 1 base and J by 10 bases, with 10 bases between the two germline ends. CDR3 size: 12 residues. CDR3 amino acids: CASSLGAEGAFF. DNA for the CDR3: TGTGCCAGCAGTTTAGGGGCAGAGGGAGCTTTCTTT.

The V and J genes are TRBV29-1 and TRBJ2-7, with 7 bases that match TRBD1. In germline, CDR1 is SQVTM, CDR2 ANQGSEA. Trimming cost V 4 bases and J 3 bases; bases outside gene matches: 6. The CDR3 covers 13 residues. CDR3 sequence reads: CSVVSPGGYEQYF. CDR3 nucleotide sequence: TGCAGCGTTGTGTCGCCAGGGGGCTACGAGCAGTACTTC.

The CDR3 DNA follows: TGTGCCAGCAGTTTACGGTATGGGCAGGGCAATCAGCCCCAGCATTTT. Amino acids: CASSLRYGQGNQPQHF. This chain uses TRBV27 with TRBJ1-5; D is uncertain. V was shortened by 2 bases and J by 2 bases, with 13 bases between the two germline ends. The V gene's germline CDR1 is MNHEY and CDR2 SMNVEV (reference sequence). This CDR3 is built from 16 residues.

V is TRBV5-6 and J is TRBJ2-1, with TRBD2 matching over 10 bases. The CDR3 is made up of 15 amino acids. CDR1 is SGHDT, CDR2 YYEEEE, per germline. The ends lost 5 bases at V and 4 bases at J; junction bases unmatched: 6. This CDR3 reads CASSLAGGGYNEQFF. The CDR3, as DNA: TGTGCCAGCAGTTTAGCGGGGGGCGGGTACAATGAGCAGTTCTTC.

This clone was counted a single time. The V and J genes are TRBV28 and TRBJ1-2; TRBD1 is a possible D gene (6 bases). The CDR3 consists of 15 residues. V dropped 7 bases and J dropped 2 bases, with 17 bases sitting between them. Germline CDR1 is MDHEN and CDR2 is SYDVKM. The CDR3 loop reads CASTRGGPPNYGYTF. The CDR3 nucleotides are TGTGCCAGCACCCGGGGGGGCCCGCCCAACTATGGCTACACCTTC.

Notes on this clone: One end of the junction does not line up with germline, which may come from a read error. The CDR3 here is CAGSPSTGTGETQYF. DNA for the CDR3: TGTGCCGGCAGTCCCTCGACAGGGACGGGAGAGACCCAGTACTTC. V is TRBV28 and J is TRBJ2-5; TRBD1 matches 7 bases. The V gene's germline CDR1 is MDHEN and CDR2 SYDVKM. This CDR3 spans 15 amino acids.

This rearrangement joins TRBV11-3 to TRBJ2-5, with 7 bases lining up with TRBD1. Trimming cost V 1 base and J 1 base; bases outside gene matches: 3. CDR1 is SGHNT and CDR2 is YENEEA in the germline V gene. The CDR3 is 15 residues long. The CDR3 here is CASSLGDSAQETQYF. The CDR3 coding sequence is TGTGCCAGCAGCTTAGGGGACAGCGCCCAAGAGACCCAGTACTTC.

V gene TRBV5-4 combines with J gene TRBJ1-2, with TRBD1 matching over 7 bases. V lost 3 bases to trimming and J lost 5 bases; unmatched junction nucleotides: 4. CDR3 length equals 13 residues. CDR1 and CDR2 from the germline V gene are SGHNT and YYREEE (reference sequence). The CDR3 loop reads CASSSDRTYGYTF. CDR3 DNA: TGTGCCAGCAGCTCGGACAGGACTTATGGCTACACCTTC.

The chain has TRBV14 and TRBJ2-7, with D maybe TRBD1 (5 bases). Germline V gives CDR1 SGHDN, CDR2 FVKESK. The CDR3 length is 13 residues. V was shortened by 6 bases and J by 1 base, with 10 bases between the two germline ends. Here the CDR3 DNA reads TGTGCCAGCAGTTTTCAGGGTTCCTACGAGCAGTACTTC. Its translation is CASSFQGSYEQYF.

The chain uses TRBV7-2 and TRBJ2-2; tentatively, D is TRBD1 (6 bases). Trimming left V 6 bases short and J 2 bases short, with 10 bases between. CDR1 is SGHTA and CDR2 is FQGNSA in the germline V gene. The CDR3 has 14 residues. The CDR3 region has the DNA TGTGCCAGCAGAGCGACAGGAAACACCGGGGAGCTGTTTTTT. Its translation: CASRATGNTGELFF.

The count of this clone is one. The CDR3 here is CAPTPNRVRGGYTF. CDR3 nucleotides: TGTGCCCCAACCCCAAACAGGGTTCGTGGTGGCTACACCTTC. The V gene is TRBV24-1, the J gene TRBJ1-2, with a possible D match to TRBD1 (6 bases). Trimming cost V 12 bases and J 7 bases, with 23 bases left between them. This CDR3 spans 14 amino acids. The germline V gene encodes CDR1 KGHDR and CDR2 SFDVKD.

The chain carries TRBV2 and TRBJ2-7; maybe TRBD2 (6 bases). Trimming took off 1 base at V and 5 bases at J, with 15 bases between the two ends. The CDR3 loop spans 15 amino acids. Germline CDR1 and CDR2: SNHLY and FYNNEI. CDR3 DNA sequence: TGTGCCAGCAGTGAAGGTGTTGGCCTAGCGAACGAGCAGTACTTC. It is translated as CASSEGVGLANEQYF.

The genes are TRBV21-1 and TRBJ1-4. TRBV21-1 counts as a pseudogene. The CDR3 has 14 residues. The CDR3 DNA reads TGTGCCAGCACCAACGGGGTGACTAATGAAAAACTGTTTTTT. This encodes CASTNGVTNEKLFF.

V gene TRBV7-9 combines with J gene TRBJ2-2, with D perhaps TRBD1 (5 bases). Trimming stripped 2 bases from V and 7 bases from J, with 8 bases between. Germline CDR1 SEHNR, CDR2 FQNEAQ (reference sequence). The CDR3 has 13 amino acids. In DNA, the CDR3 is TGTGCCAGCAGCTTAAGGGGCGTCGGGGAGCTGTTTTTT. It codes for CASSLRGVGELFF.

This sequence joins TRBV5-4 and TRBJ2-7, with 8 bases that match TRBD2. With 4 bases clipped from V and 6 bases from J, the junction kept 9 bases outside the gene matches. CDR3 size: 14 residues. The V gene's germline CDR1 is SGHNT and CDR2 YYREEE (reference sequence). The CDR3 coding sequence is TGTGCCAGCAGCCCCATCGGACGGGGGGGCGAGCAGTACTTC. This gives the protein CASSPIGRGGEQYF.

The chain uses TRBV10-1 and TRBJ2-3; 8 bases fit TRBD2. The germline V gene has CDR1 WNHNN and CDR2 SYGVQD (reference sequence). This CDR3 spans 15 amino acids. Trimming took 10 bases from V and 0 from J; bases not matched to a gene: 9. In DNA, the CDR3 is TGCGCCATCGCGACGCGGGGGGCGAGCACAGATACGCAGTATTTT. Encoded protein: CAIATRGASTDTQYF.

The chain couples TRBV18 to TRBJ1-2; 9 nucleotides agree with TRBD1. V was clipped by 5 bases and J by 9 bases; unmatched bases: 10. Germline CDR1 and CDR2: KGHSH and LQKENI. The CDR3 extends over 14 amino acids. CDR3 DNA: TGTGCCAGCTCAGCCGGGACAGGGTATAGCAGCTACACCTTC. Protein sequence: CASSAGTGYSSYTF.

This sequence joins TRBV4-2 and TRBJ2-3; D is ambiguous. Trimming removed 4 bases at V and 5 bases at J, with 10 bases between. CDR3 length: 13 amino acids. CDR1 and CDR2 from the germline V gene are LGHNA and YNFKEQ. CDR3 DNA: TGTGCCAGCAGCCTAGAATGGAGAGATACGCAGTATTTT. This gives the protein CASSLEWRDTQYF.

V is TRBV5-5 and J is TRBJ2-7, with TRBD1 as a possible D gene (6 bases). CDR3 length: 15 amino acids. Germline assignment: CDR1 SGHKS and CDR2 YYEKEE (reference sequence). The V end was cut by 1 base, the J end by 5 bases, with 16 bases between. CDR3 residues: CASSLSRTVFHEQYF. Written as DNA, the CDR3 is TGTGCCAGCAGCTTGTCCCGGACAGTTTTCCACGAGCAGTACTTC.

This chain joins TRBV5-1 and TRBJ2-5; 8 bases align to TRBD1. The CDR3 length is 13 residues. V dropped 4 bases and J dropped 5; count of bases not matched to a gene: 4. Germline CDR1 and CDR2: SGHRS and YFSETQ. CDR3 sequence (DNA): TGCGCCAGCAGCCCTCGACAGGGGGAGACCCAGTACTTC. Protein: CASSPRQGETQYF.

This chain uses TRBV5-1 with TRBJ1-1; TRBD1 aligns across 11 bases. Trimming removed 4 bases from V and 6 bases from J; junction bases left unmatched: 2. The CDR3 consists of 13 residues. CDR1 is SGHRS, CDR2 YFSETQ, per germline. The DNA of the CDR3 is TGCGCCAGCAGCCCGGGACAGGGGGCTGAAGCTTTCTTT. This gives the protein CASSPGQGAEAFF.

This chain connects TRBV19 to TRBJ1-1, with D possibly being TRBD1 (6 bases). V dropped 3 bases and J dropped 4 bases, with 15 bases sitting between them. Per germline, CDR1 LNHDA and CDR2 SQIVND (reference sequence). This CDR3 region has 15 residues. In nucleotides, the CDR3 is TGTGCCAGTAGTATCCTCCAACAGGGATCCACTGAAGCTTTCTTT. This translates into CASSILQQGSTEAFF.

This chain joins TRBV30 and TRBJ2-5; 9 nucleotides align to TRBD2. Germline assignment: CDR1 GTSNPN and CDR2 SVGIG (reference sequence). The CDR3 covers 13 residues. After removal of 3 bases from V and 5 bases from J, the junction contained 4 bases not matched to a gene. The CDR3 region has the DNA TGTGCCTGGAGCCCCGGACTAGCGGAGACCCAGTACTTC. Translated: CAWSPGLAETQYF.

This clone has a single count. This chain uses TRBV19 with TRBJ2-2; D possibly corresponds to TRBD1 (5 bases). The CDR3 has 17 amino acids. Trimming left V 5 bases short and J 1 base short, with 17 bases between. Germline V gene lookup returns CDR1 LNHDA and CDR2 SQIVND (reference sequence). Here the CDR3 DNA reads TGTGCCAGTAGTCCTCTACGAGGACATAAGAACACCGGGGAGCTGTTTTTT. This gives the protein CASSPLRGHKNTGELFF.

V usage is TRBV19 and J usage is TRBJ1-2, with TRBD1 as a possible D gene (6 bases). Germline CDR1 reads LNHDA; CDR2 reads SQIVND (reference sequence). There are 13 residues in the CDR3. V lost 5 bases, J lost 4 bases, and 11 bases lay in between. The CDR3 region is CASSWGQGYGYTF. The DNA for the CDR3 is TGTGCCAGTAGTTGGGGGCAAGGCTATGGCTACACCTTC.

The chain uses TRBV19 and TRBJ2-1; 10 bases map to TRBD1. The CDR3 sequence is 17 residues long. Germline V gives CDR1 LNHDA, CDR2 SQIVND (reference sequence). After removal of 5 bases from V and 8 bases from J, the junction contained 15 bases not matched to a gene. The CDR3 spells CASSPRRGTGTGDEQFF. CDR3 coding DNA: TGTGCCAGTAGTCCGCGAAGGGGGACCGGGACAGGGGATGAGCAGTTCTTC. The full variable domain, completed using reference TRBV19 and TRBJ2-1, is DGGITQSPKYLFRKEGQNVTLSCEQNLNHDAMYWYRQDPGQGLRLIYYSQIVNDFQKGDIAEGYSVSREKKESFPLTVTSAQKNPTAFYLCASSPRRGTGTGDEQFFGPGTRLTVL.